This T cell receptor beta chain emerged from a study of T cell responses to AZD1222 COVID-19 vaccine. TCRdb's copy holds only in-frame clones and misses some; the assay was immunoSEQ multiplex PCR. Of tens of thousands of clones listed, about 85% were seen once; the top ten hold 3.9%. The germline V and J ends were trimmed by 2 bases and 6 bases, with 12 bases remaining between them. The CDR3 sequence is 14 residues long. The germline CDR1 and CDR2 sequences are MNHEY and SVGEGT. On this clone: The antigen is not known.

Points from the study as a whole: Seropositive AZD1222 recipients at baseline numbered only 6 or 7. Researchers took repertoire samples only after the peak T cell response had come.

The clonotype comes from an adult in good health. This chain connects TRBV6-2 or TRBV6-3 to TRBJ2-3; TRBD1 or TRBD2 may be the D gene (5 bases each). Material: peripheral blood, obtained on day 0 of AZD1222 vaccination. The CDR3 here is CASSYNREGDTQYF. The CDR3 region has the DNA TGTGCCAGCAGTTACAATCGAGAGGGGGATACGCAGTATTTT.